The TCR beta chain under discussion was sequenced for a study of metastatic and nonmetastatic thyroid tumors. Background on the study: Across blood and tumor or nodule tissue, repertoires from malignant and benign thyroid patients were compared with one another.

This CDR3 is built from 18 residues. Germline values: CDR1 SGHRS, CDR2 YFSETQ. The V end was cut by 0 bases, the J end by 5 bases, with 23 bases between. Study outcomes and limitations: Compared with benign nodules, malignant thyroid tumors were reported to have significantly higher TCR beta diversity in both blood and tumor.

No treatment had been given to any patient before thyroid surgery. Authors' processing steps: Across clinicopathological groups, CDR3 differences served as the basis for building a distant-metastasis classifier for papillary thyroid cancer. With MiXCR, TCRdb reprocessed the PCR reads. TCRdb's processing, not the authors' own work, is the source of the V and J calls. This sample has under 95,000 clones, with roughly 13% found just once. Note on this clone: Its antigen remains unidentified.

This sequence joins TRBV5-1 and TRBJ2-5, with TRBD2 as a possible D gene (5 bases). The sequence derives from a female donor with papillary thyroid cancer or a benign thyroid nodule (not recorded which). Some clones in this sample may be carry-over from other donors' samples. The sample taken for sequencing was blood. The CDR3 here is CASSLAGSDGLISETQYF. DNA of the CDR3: TGCGCCAGCAGCTTGGCGGGGTCGGACGGATTGATCTCTGAGACCCAGTACTTC.